The clone carrying this T cell receptor beta chain has just a few counts. These data belong to a study of cytomegalovirus exposure and HLA in healthy donors. Vbeta (60) and Jbeta (13) primers were used in the PCR. Assay used: immunoSEQ multiplex PCR; TCRdb lists only in-frame clones, some missing. Altogether 120,000 or so clones are present, over 15% being singletons, with the ten largest covering around 2.6%. The CDR3 runs 13 residues. CDR1 SGHDT and CDR2 YYEEEE come from the germline V gene. Trimming removed 0 bases at V and 7 bases at J, with 7 bases between. This receptor was taken from a female donor in good health and CMV-seropositive. The J gene is TRBJ2-2, the V gene TRBV5-6, with TRBD2 as a possible D gene (5 bases). The specimen sequenced was PBMCs. The CDR3 protein is CASSLGGFGELFF. In nucleotides, the CDR3 is TGTGCCAGCAGCTTGGGAGGGTTCGGGGAGCTGTTTTTT.